This TCR beta chain derives from a study of CXCR3-negative and CXCR3-positive naive CD8 T cells. On the study more broadly: The TRB read total, roughly 140 million, broke down to about 1.5 +/- 0.3 million reads per library.

Turning to this clonotype: Its antigen is unidentified.

All TRB cDNA libraries came from 5' RACE performed with UMI labels. Using the 5' RACE reads, TCRdb records one entry per CDR3 protein without DNA. The sample table includes 50,000 to 60,000 distinct CDR3 sequences. Triplicate sorting captured roughly 310,000 cells each from every CD8+ T cell subset. Overall study results and limits: The majority of assays used fresh PBMCs, and CXCR3 expression partially decreased after cryopreservation. CXCR3-expressing naive cells carried TRB CDR3s more hydrophobic than those of CXCR3-negative naive cells. Memory cells diverged, while naive CXCR3-positive and CXCR3-negative cells had similar TRBV-TRBJ usage.

Sequenced input: naive CXCR3+ CD8+ T cells from blood. Subset of the sample: CD45RO-CCR7+CD27+CD95- naive CD8+ T cells expressing CXCR3 (TNR3+). The receptor's source is a human donor in good health. Some clones in this sample may be carry-over from other donors' samples.

CDR3 residues: CASSSHVFSSGANVLTF. The chain has TRBV6-2 or TRBV6-3 and TRBJ2-6. The CDR3 consists of 17 residues. CDR1 MNHEY and CDR2 SVGEGT come from the germline V gene.